Presented here are 18 T cell receptor beta chains from one specimen sequenced in a study of cytomegalovirus exposure and HLA in healthy donors. Primers for the PCR totalled 60 Vbeta and 13 Jbeta. The data were produced by immunoSEQ multiplex PCR, yet TCRdb's version contains in-frame clones alone and is incomplete. Among fewer than 150,000 clones listed, about three quarters were seen once. Sequenced: PBMCs. These receptors all come from a man aged 18 to 29 in good health and CMV-seronegative.

This clone has just one count. CDR3 residues: CATSDLVTSGDNEQFF. The CDR3, as DNA: TGTGCCACCTCCGACTTAGTTACTAGCGGAGACAATGAGCAGTTCTTC. The chain has TRBV11-2 and TRBJ2-1, with 8 bases identical to TRBD2. The germline V gene encodes CDR1 SGHAT and CDR2 FQNNGV. Trimming at V came to 10 bases and at J to 5 bases, leaving 16 bases not matched to a gene. CDR3 length: 16 amino acids. Supplemented by reference TRBV11-2 and TRBJ2-1, the full variable domain reads EAGVAQSPRYKIIEKRQSVAFWCNPISGHATLYWYQQILGQGPKLLIQFQNNGVVDDSQLPKDRFSAERLKGVDSTLKIQPAKLEDSAVYLCATSDLVTSGDNEQFFGPGTRLTVL.

This clone was counted once. The chain carries TRBV28 and TRBJ1-3; D is possibly TRBD1 (5 bases). V dropped 5 bases and J dropped 0 bases, with 26 bases sitting between them. Germline V CDR1 and CDR2: MDHEN, SYDVKM. This CDR3 has 20 amino acids. The CDR3 nucleotides are TGTGCCAGCAGTCCGCCAAGACGGACATACCCGCTCCTCTCTGGAAACACCATATATTTT. Translating gives CASSPPRRTYPLLSGNTIYF.

The rearrangement joins TRBV6-6 to TRBJ1-4; 7 bases match TRBD1. V gave up 11 bases and J gave up 0 bases; unmatched junction bases: 3. Germline values: CDR1 MNHNY, CDR2 SVGAGI (reference sequence). The CDR3 loop spans 13 amino acids. As DNA, the CDR3 is TGTGCCTCAGGGGGTACAACTAATGAAAAACTGTTTTTT. Translating it yields CASGGTTNEKLFF.

The rearrangement uses TRBV5-1 and TRBJ2-7; 9 bases agree with TRBD2. Germline CDR1 and CDR2: SGHRS and YFSETQ. This CDR3 has 13 residues. The ends lost 4 bases at V and 6 bases at J; junction bases unmatched: 5. CDR3 in amino acids: CASSTGTSSEQYF. The CDR3 region has the DNA TGCGCCAGCAGCACCGGGACTAGCTCCGAGCAGTACTTC.

The chain links TRBV7-3 to TRBJ2-3; D is undetermined. Germline lookup yields CDR1 SGHTA and CDR2 FQGTGA. V gave up 5 bases and J gave up 1 base, with 7 bases separating them. The CDR3 is 13 amino acids. The CDR3 region has the DNA TGTGCCAGCAGCCCGACTGGCACAGATACGCAGTATTTT. Its protein is CASSPTGTDTQYF.

This chain joins TRBV7-3 and TRBJ2-7; TRBD1 is a possible D gene (6 bases). Germline CDR1 and CDR2: SGHTA and FQGTGA. Trimming removed 4 bases at V and 6 bases at J, with 22 bases between. This CDR3 spans 16 amino acids. Here the CDR3 DNA reads TGTGCCAGCAGCTCCAACAGGGCATCCCCCATCCGCGAGCAGTACTTC. Encoded protein: CASSSNRASPIREQYF.

The J gene is TRBJ1-1, the V gene TRBV28; tentative D call: TRBD1 (6 bases). V was clipped by 6 bases and J by 4 bases, with 9 bases between them. The germline CDR1 and CDR2 sequences are MDHEN and SYDVKM. The CDR3 sequence is 12 residues long. CDR3 region: CASSSDSTEAFF. The CDR3 nucleotides read TGTGCCAGCAGCTCGGACAGCACTGAAGCTTTCTTT. The variable domain in full, with the rest retrieved from reference TRBV28 and TRBJ1-1, is DVKVTQSSRYLVKRTGEKVFLECVQDMDHENMFWYRQDPGLGLRLIYFSYDVKMKEKGDIPEGYSVSREKKERFSLILESASTNQTSMYLCASSSDSTEAFFGQGTRLTVV.

The chain uses TRBV6-5 and TRBJ2-7; D not resolved. Germline CDR1 is MNHEY and CDR2 is SVGAGI. Trimming stripped 5 bases from V and 0 bases from J, with 8 bases between. The CDR3 is 13 residues long. DNA of the CDR3: TGTGCCAGCAGTACTCCTAGCTCCTACGAGCAGTACTTC. Protein product: CASSTPSSYEQYF.

V is TRBV19 and J is TRBJ2-3, with a possible D match to TRBD2 (5 bases). Germline assignment: CDR1 LNHDA and CDR2 SQIVND (reference sequence). CDR3 length equals 16 residues. The V end was cut by 3 bases, the J end by 0 bases, with 13 bases between. The CDR3 loop is CASSIMGGLSTDTQYF. The CDR3, as DNA: TGTGCCAGTAGTATTATGGGCGGGCTAAGCACAGATACGCAGTATTTT.

The rearrangement links TRBV4-1 to TRBJ1-1, with D possibly TRBD1 on 6 matching bases. The CDR3 runs 14 residues. Germline values: CDR1 MGHRA, CDR2 YSYEKL. V lost 4 bases to trimming and J lost 7 bases, with 16 bases between them. CDR3 sequence: CASSPRRGINEAFF. CDR3 bases: TGCGCCAGCAGCCCCCGCAGGGGCATTAATGAAGCTTTCTTT.

This clone was observed a single time. J is TRBJ1-4 and V is TRBV5-1; a possible D gene is TRBD1 (6 bases). The CDR3 runs 15 residues. V gave up 3 bases and J gave up 0 bases, with 9 bases separating them. Germline V lookup: CDR1 SGHRS, CDR2 YFSETQ. This CDR3 reads CASSSGAATNEKLFF. The CDR3 DNA sequence: TGCGCCAGCAGCTCAGGGGCCGCAACTAATGAAAAACTGTTTTTT.

V usage is TRBV9 and J usage is TRBJ1-3; tentative D call: TRBD1 (5 bases). The V and J ends lost 6 bases and 3 bases respectively, with 10 bases between them. There are 13 residues in the CDR3. Germline CDR1 SGDLS, CDR2 YYNGEE. The CDR3 sequence: CASTGPLGNTIYF. CDR3 bases: TGTGCCAGCACAGGGCCACTTGGAAACACCATATATTTT. Full variable domain (remainder filled in from reference TRBV9 and TRBJ1-3): DSGVTQTPKHLITATGQRVTLRCSPRSGDLSVYWYQQSLDQGLQFLIQYYNGEERAKGNILERFSAQQFPDLHSELNLSSLELGDSALYFCASTGPLGNTIYFGEGSWLTVV.

The chain joins TRBV27 to TRBJ2-7; 7 nucleotides agree with TRBD2. This CDR3 spans 14 amino acids. Trimming cost V 2 bases and J 2 bases; bases outside gene matches: 3. Germline V gene data show CDR1 as MNHEY and CDR2 as SMNVEV (reference sequence). The CDR3 sequence: CASSLRGGAYEQYF. Written as DNA, the CDR3 is TGTGCCAGCAGTTTACGGGGAGGGGCCTACGAGCAGTACTTC.

This clone was seen only a few times. The CDR3 sequence is CASSLQGNSGNTIYF. CDR3 in DNA: TGTGCCAGCAGCTTACAGGGAAACTCTGGAAACACCATATATTTT. The chain links TRBV11-3 to TRBJ1-3, with D possibly matching TRBD1 (5 bases). V was shortened by 2 bases and J by 0 bases, with 8 bases between the two germline ends. CDR3 size: 15 residues. CDR1 is SGHNT, CDR2 YENEEA, per germline.

The rearrangement links TRBV16 to TRBJ1-1, with D tentatively TRBD1 (5 bases). This CDR3 region has 14 residues. Trimming shortened V by 1 base and J by 2 bases, and 8 bases separated the two germline ends. Germline V gene data show CDR1 as KGHSY and CDR2 as FQNENV. The CDR3 coding sequence is TGTGCCAGCAGCCAATTTCAGGGTAACACTGAAGCTTTCTTT. Protein product: CASSQFQGNTEAFF.

This chain links TRBV7-2 with TRBJ2-3, with 7 bases lining up with TRBD2. The V and J ends lost 3 bases and 0 bases, in that order; junction bases with no gene match: 3. Per the germline V gene, CDR1 is SGHTA and CDR2 is FQGNSA. The CDR3 loop spans 15 amino acids. CDR3 DNA sequence: TGTGCCAGCAGCTTCCGGGACTATAGCACAGATACGCAGTATTTT. Protein sequence: CASSFRDYSTDTQYF.

This chain links TRBV5-1 with TRBJ1-2; 7 nucleotides match TRBD1. From germline, CDR1 is SGHRS and CDR2 YFSETQ. The CDR3 covers 15 residues. V dropped 5 bases and J dropped 8; count of bases not matched to a gene: 15. CDR3 nucleotide sequence: TGCGCCAGCAGAGAACGCGCGGGACAGCCGGGAGGCTACACCTTC. Its protein is CASRERAGQPGGYTF.

The J gene is TRBJ1-3, the V gene TRBV11-2; D uncertain. Trimming removed 5 bases from V and 1 base from J, with 9 bases in between. The CDR3 runs 14 residues. CDR1 SGHAT and CDR2 FQNNGV come from the germline V gene. CDR3 DNA sequence: TGTGCCAGCAGCATAGGGAGTTCTGGAAACACCATATATTTT. Protein sequence: CASSIGSSGNTIYF.